What follows describes a single T cell receptor beta chain. Its antigen is undetermined. Trimming removed 1 base at V and 2 bases at J, with 12 bases between. This CDR3 is 15 amino acids long. CDR1 is SGHAT, CDR2 FQNNGV, per germline. Terminally differentiated effector memory CD45RA+ cells were excluded from the naive CD8 cells, which were CD45RO-negative and positively selected for CCR7. The sample belongs to a study of shared clonotypes between healthy human individuals. General observations from the study: Sampling used blood alone; tissue repertoires probably differ. A generally larger estimated richness was seen in naive subsets than in memory subsets. Generation probabilities of non-shared clonotypes were lower (relative to those shared by all four donors).

An even split of each subset's genomic DNA across several immunoSEQ plates was performed. The assay was immunoSEQ multiplex PCR, and TCRdb's table has in-frame clones only and misses some. The data show roughly 2.1 million clones, just over 90% seen once. The TCR originated in a man younger than 30 in good health. Some clones in this sample may be carry-over from other donors' samples. The rearrangement joins TRBV11-2 to TRBJ2-7; the D gene could be TRBD1 or TRBD2 (5 bases each). Sequencing was carried out using naive CD8+ T cells from PBMCs. This CDR3 is CASSLARDLTYEQYF. The CDR3 DNA reads TGTGCCAGCAGCTTAGCCCGGGACCTAACCTACGAGCAGTACTTC.